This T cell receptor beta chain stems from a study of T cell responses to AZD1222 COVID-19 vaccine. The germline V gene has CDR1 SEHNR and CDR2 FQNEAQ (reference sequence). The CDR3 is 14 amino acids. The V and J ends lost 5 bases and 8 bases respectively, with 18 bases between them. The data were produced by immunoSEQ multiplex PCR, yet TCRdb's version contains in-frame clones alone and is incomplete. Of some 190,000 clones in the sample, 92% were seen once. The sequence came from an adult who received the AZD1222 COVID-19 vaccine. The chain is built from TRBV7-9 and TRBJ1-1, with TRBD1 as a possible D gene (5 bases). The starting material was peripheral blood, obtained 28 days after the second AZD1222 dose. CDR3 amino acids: CASSTWGKPREAFF. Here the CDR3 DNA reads TGTGCCAGCAGCACATGGGGCAAACCAAGGGAAGCTTTCTTT. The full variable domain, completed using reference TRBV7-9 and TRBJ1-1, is DTGVSQNPRHKITKRGQNVTFRCDPISEHNRLYWYRQTLGQGPEFLTYFQNEAQLEKSRLLSDRFSAERPKGSFSTLEIQRTEQGDSAMYLCASSTWGKPREAFFGQGTRLTVV.